This T cell receptor beta chain comes out of a study of tumor-infiltrating lymphocytes in primary liver carcinoma. Looking at the study overall: Productive TCRbeta reads per sample were roughly 3.65 to 8 million, not differing by tissue.

This clonotype was recorded only once. From around 500 ng total RNA, TCR beta cDNA was generated with a primer in the constant region. Modified slightly, ARM-PCR produced TCR beta libraries over three nested multiplex PCR rounds. Forward primers for TRBV1-TRBV30 and a C-beta reverse primer served the first two PCR rounds, at roughly 10 cycles each. TCRdb re-called the multiplex PCR reads with MiXCR, one entry per CDR3 protein. The sample has approximately 37,000 distinct CDR3 sequences; roughly four fifths are singletons. Losses at the gene ends were 6 bases for V and 2 bases for J; bases not matched to a gene: 4. Germline V gene data show CDR1 as DFQATT and CDR2 as SNEGSKA (reference sequence). The CDR3 has 13 residues. Total RNA and DNA came together from approximately 20-30 mg of bulk tissue without cell sorting.

This chain uses TRBV20-1 with TRBJ2-3; 8 bases fit TRBD1. This clonotype originated in a man aged 40-49 years with primary liver carcinoma and hepatitis B virus infection. The sample consisted of liver tumor tissue from sampling region 4. Described subset: tumor region T4, right-lateral pole. CDR3 nucleotides: TGCAGTGCGGACAGGGCCAACACAGATACGCAGTATTTT. Residues: CSADRANTDTQYF.